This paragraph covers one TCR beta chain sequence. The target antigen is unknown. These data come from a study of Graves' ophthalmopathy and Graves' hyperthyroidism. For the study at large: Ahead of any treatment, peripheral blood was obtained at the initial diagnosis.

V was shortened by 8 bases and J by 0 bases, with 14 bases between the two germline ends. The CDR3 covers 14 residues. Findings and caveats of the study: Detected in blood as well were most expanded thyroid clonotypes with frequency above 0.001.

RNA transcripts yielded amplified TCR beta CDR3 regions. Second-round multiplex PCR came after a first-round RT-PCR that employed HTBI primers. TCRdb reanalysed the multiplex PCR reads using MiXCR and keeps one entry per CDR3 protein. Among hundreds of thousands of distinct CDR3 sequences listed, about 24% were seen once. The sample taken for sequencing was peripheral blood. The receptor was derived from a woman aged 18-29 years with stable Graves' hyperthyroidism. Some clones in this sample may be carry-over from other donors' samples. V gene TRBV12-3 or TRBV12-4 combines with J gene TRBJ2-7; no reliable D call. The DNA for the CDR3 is TGTGCCAGCGGGTCTTTTGACATCTCCTACGAGCAGTACTTC. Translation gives CASGSFDISYEQYF.